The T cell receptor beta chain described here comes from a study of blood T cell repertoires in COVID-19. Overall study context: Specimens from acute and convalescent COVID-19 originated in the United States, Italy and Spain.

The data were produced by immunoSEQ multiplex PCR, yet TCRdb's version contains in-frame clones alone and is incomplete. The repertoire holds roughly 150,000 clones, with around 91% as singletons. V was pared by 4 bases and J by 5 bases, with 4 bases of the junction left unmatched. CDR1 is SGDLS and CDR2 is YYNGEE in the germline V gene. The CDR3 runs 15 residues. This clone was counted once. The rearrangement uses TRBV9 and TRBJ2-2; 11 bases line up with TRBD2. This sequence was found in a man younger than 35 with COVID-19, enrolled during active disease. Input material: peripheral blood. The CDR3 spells CASSLAGGPTGELFF. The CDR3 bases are TGTGCCAGCAGCTTAGCGGGAGGGCCGACCGGGGAGCTGTTTTTT.